This T cell receptor (beta chain) was profiled in a study of blood T cell repertoires in COVID-19. Overall study: Samples came from the United States, Italy and Spain, spanning acute and convalescent COVID-19.

This clone was recorded only once. This CDR3 contains 13 residues. Germline-derived CDR1 and CDR2 are MDHEN and SYDVKM. V was clipped by 1 base and J by 6 bases, with 9 bases between them. The authors' processing: From reference gene primer amplification, estimates of nucleated cell counts were derived. The data were produced by immunoSEQ multiplex PCR, yet TCRdb's version contains in-frame clones alone and is incomplete. V and J calls and clone size are those listed in that table; D and trimming were worked out from the DNA. The table records 200,000 to 250,000 clones, 80% to 95% of them present only once.

The V and J genes are TRBV28 and TRBJ1-1; D possibly corresponds to TRBD1 (6 bases). The specimen sequenced was peripheral blood. This clonotype originated in a man aged 60 to 69 with COVID-19, enrolled during active disease. Written as DNA, the CDR3 is TGTGCCAGCAGTTTATTCCGGACAGCTGAAGCTTTCTTT. Protein product: CASSLFRTAEAFF.